This T cell receptor (beta chain) emerged from a study of blood T cell repertoires in COVID-19. Study-wide context: Sites across the United States, Italy and Spain contributed samples from acute and convalescent COVID-19. PBMCs, B-cell-depleted T cells, or T cells were the source of the cDNA or gDNA that made up the material.

Germline-derived CDR1 and CDR2 are GTSNPN and SVGIG (reference sequence). This CDR3 region has 13 residues. V was clipped by 5 bases and J by 4 bases; unmatched bases: 3. As handled by the study authors: How many nucleated cells were present was estimated from reference gene primer amplification. TCRdb's table, derived via immunoSEQ multiplex PCR, lists solely in-frame clones and lacks some. V, J and clone size are taken as reported in that table, and D and trimming were inferred from the DNA itself. The table includes 150,000 to 200,000 clones, approximately 90% detected once. Sequences were obtained from peripheral blood. This sequence joins TRBV30 and TRBJ2-7; the match to TRBD2 covers 12 bases. The TCR originated in a human donor in a cohort sampled during active COVID-19. The CDR3 spells CAWVTSGGYEQYF. CDR3 in DNA: TGTGCCTGGGTGACTAGCGGGGGATACGAGCAGTACTTC.